The 26 T cell receptor beta chains below were found in one sample sequenced in a study of T cells in Graves' hyperthyroidism and ophthalmopathy. The TCR beta CDR3 regions underwent amplification using RNA transcripts as the source. HTBI primers were the set used in a first-round RT-PCR of the TCR CDR3. TCRdb fed the multiplex PCR reads into MiXCR, producing one record per CDR3 protein. The sample has fewer than 750,000 distinct CDR3 sequences, approximately 44% seen once. The specimen was peripheral blood or thyroid tissue (not recorded which). These receptors originate from a woman aged 18-29 years with Graves' hyperthyroidism.

Of note for this clonotype: With a much larger clone just one base away, this may be a read error. The chain recombines TRBV28 with TRBJ1-2, with unresolved D. The CDR3 consists of 12 residues. The V gene's germline CDR1 is MDHEN and CDR2 SYDVKM. The DNA of the CDR3 is TGTGCCAGCAGTAGCACACACTATGGCTACGCCTTC. It yields the protein CASSSTHYGYAF.

Here the CDR3 reads CASSNLQGGEKLFF. The CDR3 nucleotides read TGCGCCAGCAGCAACTTACAGGGAGGTGAAAAACTGTTTTTT. The J gene is TRBJ1-4, the V gene TRBV5-1, with D perhaps matching TRBD1 (6 bases). This CDR3 region has 14 residues. V dropped 4 bases and J dropped 7 bases, with 14 bases sitting between them. Germline CDR1 is SGHRS and CDR2 is YFSETQ.

This clonotype was observed many times. The rearrangement uses TRBV7-3 and TRBJ1-1, with 8 bases matching TRBD1. The CDR3 runs 14 residues. The germline CDR1 and CDR2 sequences are SGHTA and FQGTGA. Losses at the gene ends were 4 bases for V and 3 bases for J; bases not matched to a gene: 4. CDR3 in DNA: TGTGCCAGCAGCTCAACAGGGGGTGACACTGAAGCTTTCTTT. This encodes CASSSTGGDTEAFF.

This clonotype is a singleton in its sample. V and J are TRBV4-3 and TRBJ1-4, with TRBD1 identical over 9 bases. This CDR3 is 15 amino acids long. Losses at the gene ends were 3 bases for V and 4 bases for J; bases not matched to a gene: 3. Germline V lookup: CDR1 LGHNA, CDR2 YSLEER. CDR3: CASSQGTGFNEKLFF. The CDR3 nucleotides read TGCGCCAGCAGCCAGGGGACAGGGTTTAATGAAAAACTGTTTTTT.

The chain joins TRBV19 to TRBJ2-5; D tentatively reads TRBD1 or TRBD2 (5 bases each). Per germline, CDR1 LNHDA and CDR2 SQIVND (reference sequence). The V end lost 7 bases, the J end lost 4 bases, and 13 bases lay between the germline ends. This CDR3 has 13 amino acids. For the CDR3, the DNA is TGTGCCAGTAATCAGGATGGGACAGAGACCCAGTACTTC. Protein sequence: CASNQDGTETQYF. Full variable domain (missing parts from reference TRBV19 and TRBJ2-5): DGGITQSPKYLFRKEGQNVTLSCEQNLNHDAMYWYRQDPGQGLRLIYYSQIVNDFQKGDIAEGYSVSREKKESFPLTVTSAQKNPTAFYLCASNQDGTETQYFGPGTRLLVL.

This clonotype occurred many times. V gene TRBV2 combines with J gene TRBJ2-7; TRBD2 matches at 10 bases. The J segment lost 5 bases and the V segment lost 3 bases, leaving 7 bases of the junction unmatched. The CDR3 contains 15 residues. The germline CDR1 and CDR2 sequences are SNHLY and FYNNEI. The CDR3 region is CASSEISGRDHEQYF. CDR3 coding DNA: TGTGCCAGCAGTGAGATAAGCGGGAGGGACCACGAGCAGTACTTC. The full variable domain, with the rest looked up from reference TRBV2 and TRBJ2-7, is EPEVTQTPSHQVTQMGQEVILRCVPISNHLYFYWYRQILGQKVEFLVSFYNNEISEKSEIFDDQFSVERPDGSNFTLKIRSTKLEDSAMYFCASSEISGRDHEQYFGPGTRLTVT.

This clonotype has ten or more counts. The chain couples TRBV25-1 to TRBJ1-1; no reliable D call. CDR1 is MGHDK and CDR2 is SYGVNS in the germline V gene. V dropped 4 bases and J dropped 6 bases, with 15 bases sitting between them. This CDR3 region has 14 residues. The CDR3 here is CASSAPWKGAEAFF. CDR3 nucleotides: TGTGCCAGCAGTGCCCCTTGGAAGGGCGCTGAAGCTTTCTTT. The full variable domain, its missing parts supplied by reference TRBV25-1 and TRBJ1-1, is EADIYQTPRYLVIGTGKKITLECSQTMGHDKMYWYQQDPGMELHLIHYSYGVNSTEKGDLSSESTVSRIRTEHFPLTLESARPSHTSQYLCASSAPWKGAEAFFGQGTRLTVV.

The sample holds many counts of this clonotype. J is TRBJ2-5 and V is TRBV7-9; maybe TRBD2 (6 bases). The V gene lost 3 bases and the J gene lost 2 bases, with 13 bases spanning the gap. This CDR3 comprises 15 residues. CDR1 and CDR2 from the germline V gene are SEHNR and FQNEAQ (reference sequence). The CDR3 coding sequence is TGTGCCAGCAGCTTCGGAGGGGTAGTTCAAGAGACCCAGTACTTC. As protein: CASSFGGVVQETQYF. Full variable domain (outside the CDR3, taken from reference TRBV7-9 and TRBJ2-5): DTGVSQNPRHKITKRGQNVTFRCDPISEHNRLYWYRQTLGQGPEFLTYFQNEAQLEKSRLLSDRFSAERPKGSFSTLEIQRTEQGDSAMYLCASSFGGVVQETQYFGPGTRLLVL.

V usage is TRBV24-1 and J usage is TRBJ1-2; D not resolved. V lost 0 bases to trimming and J lost 0 bases, with 10 bases between them. This CDR3 has 16 residues. CDR1 and CDR2 (germline): KGHDR, SFDVKD. CDR3 in DNA: TGTGCCACCAGTGATTTGCAGGAACAGACTAACTATGGCTACACCTTC. Translating gives CATSDLQEQTNYGYTF.

CDR3 residues: CASIAGGREQYF. As DNA, the CDR3 is TGTGCCAGCATAGCGGGAGGGAGGGAGCAGTACTTC. This sequence joins TRBV7-9 and TRBJ2-7, with TRBD2 identical over 11 bases. Unmatched junction bases numbered 3, after V lost 7 bases and J lost 7 bases. Per germline, CDR1 SEHNR and CDR2 FQNEAQ (reference sequence). CDR3 length: 12 residues.

The J gene is TRBJ2-5, the V gene TRBV7-8; no clear D gene. Trimming cost V 6 bases and J 3 bases, with 14 bases left between them. This CDR3 has 14 amino acids. Per the germline V gene, CDR1 is SGHVS and CDR2 is FQNEAQ. In DNA form, the CDR3 reads TGTGCCAGCAGTCGTCCCGGTCGTAAAGAGACCCAGTACTTC. It translates to CASSRPGRKETQYF.

A few counts support this clonotype. This chain uses TRBV10-3 with TRBJ1-5; D uncertain. Germline CDR1 ENHRY, CDR2 SYGVKD. The V end was cut by 6 bases, the J end by 8 bases, with 14 bases between. The CDR3 covers 13 residues. CDR3 amino acids: CAISTRGSEPQHF. In DNA form, the CDR3 reads TGTGCCATCAGCACACGGGGATCCGAGCCCCAGCATTTT.

This clonotype was counted at least ten times. The V gene is TRBV24-1, the J gene TRBJ2-5; TRBD1 matches at 7 bases. The CDR3 loop spans 15 amino acids. Trimming cost V 4 bases and J 7 bases; bases outside gene matches: 11. Per germline, CDR1 KGHDR and CDR2 SFDVKD. CDR3 in amino acids: CATSDPTGDGWTQYF. For the CDR3, the DNA is TGTGCCACCAGTGACCCCACAGGGGACGGATGGACCCAGTACTTC.

The chain links TRBV27 to TRBJ2-7; perhaps TRBD1 as D (6 bases). The J call is doubtful: the DNA matches TRBJ2-1 better. The CDR3 totals 15 residues. Germline lookup yields CDR1 MNHEY and CDR2 SMNVEV (reference sequence). This chain's CDR3 is CASSPNREGRNEQFF. The DNA for the CDR3 is TGTGCCAGCAGTCCAAACAGGGAAGGTCGCAATGAGCAGTTCTTC.

The chain uses TRBV20-1 and TRBJ2-3; a possible D gene is TRBD1 (5 bases). Trimming cost V 4 bases and J 0 bases, with 11 bases left between them. Germline lookup yields CDR1 DFQATT and CDR2 SNEGSKA (reference sequence). CDR3 length: 14 amino acids. The CDR3 sequence: CSATQTDSTDTQYF. Here the CDR3 DNA reads TGCAGTGCTACTCAGACAGACAGCACAGATACGCAGTATTTT.

The chain employs TRBV2 and TRBJ1-4, with D tentatively TRBD1 (6 bases). CDR1 is SNHLY and CDR2 is FYNNEI in the germline V gene. V lost 2 bases to trimming and J lost 5 bases, with 15 bases between them. The CDR3 extends over 16 amino acids. The CDR3 loop is CASSETPGGANEKLFF. CDR3 bases: TGTGCCAGCAGTGAAACCCCCGGGGGCGCAAATGAAAAACTGTTTTTT.

The chain recombines TRBV5-1 with TRBJ1-2; 7 bases align to TRBD1. This CDR3 is built from 13 residues. The junction had 6 bases not matched to a gene; V was cut back by 1 base and J by 9 bases. CDR1 and CDR2 from the germline V gene are SGHRS and YFSETQ. In DNA form, the CDR3 reads TGCGCCAGCAGCTTGACCGACAGGGCCAGCTACACCTTC. It is translated as CASSLTDRASYTF. The variable domain in full, with the rest retrieved from reference TRBV5-1 and TRBJ1-2, is KAGVTQTPRYLIKTRGQQVTLSCSPISGHRSVSWYQQTPGQGLQFLFEYFSETQRNKGNFPGRFSGRQFSNSRSEMNVSTLELGDSALYLCASSLTDRASYTFGSGTRLTVV.

The chain employs TRBV20-1 and TRBJ2-5, with D unclear. CDR3 length: 14 amino acids. Trimming stripped 0 bases from V and 3 bases from J, with 11 bases between. Germline assignment: CDR1 DFQATT and CDR2 SNEGSKA (reference sequence). CDR3: CSAREGWPEETQYF. The CDR3 coding sequence is TGCAGTGCTAGAGAGGGGTGGCCAGAAGAGACCCAGTACTTC.

V gene TRBV13 combines with J gene TRBJ1-1, with D possibly being TRBD1 (6 bases). This CDR3 comprises 13 residues. V lost 7 bases to trimming and J lost 0 bases, with 9 bases between them. CDR1 is PRHDT, CDR2 FYEKMQ, per germline (reference sequence). The CDR3 DNA is TGTGCCAGCACCGGACAGATGAACACTGAAGCTTTCTTT. Amino acid sequence: CASTGQMNTEAFF.

About this clonotype itself: Given a much more abundant clone one base away, this may be a read error. CDR3 sequence reads: CATSDGTGVNSKAFF. The CDR3 region has the DNA TGTGCCACCAGTGACGGCACAGGGGTCAATAGTAAAGCTTTCTTT. The chain couples TRBV24-1 to TRBJ1-1, with TRBD1 identical over 7 bases. CDR1 is KGHDR and CDR2 is SFDVKD in the germline V gene. Trimming cost V 4 bases and J 9 bases; bases outside gene matches: 13. This CDR3 contains 15 residues.

The chain uses TRBV15 and TRBJ2-7; D is unresolved. The CDR3 runs to 14 residues. Trimming pared 3 bases from V and 0 bases from J, leaving 9 bases between. Germline V lookup: CDR1 LNHNV, CDR2 YYDKDF (reference sequence). CDR3 DNA sequence: TGTGCCACCAGCAGTCAAACAGCCTCCTACGAGCAGTACTTC. Protein: CATSSQTASYEQYF.

Of note for this clonotype: This may arise from a read error, as a much more abundant clone is one base away. The CDR3 nucleotides are TGCAGTGCCAGACTAAATGGCTCCTATAATTCACCCCTCCACTTT. It specifies CSARLNGSYNSPLHF. V gene TRBV20-1 combines with J gene TRBJ1-6, with D unresolved. Trimming stripped 6 bases from V and 0 bases from J, with 12 bases between. Per the germline V gene, CDR1 is DFQATT and CDR2 is SNEGSKA (reference sequence). This CDR3 spans 15 amino acids.

The V gene is TRBV11-1, the J gene TRBJ2-2; 12 bases line up with TRBD2. The CDR3 runs 17 residues. V lost 3 bases, J lost 4 bases, and 6 bases stayed unmatched. The germline V gene has CDR1 SGHAT and CDR2 FQDESV (reference sequence). The CDR3 DNA follows: TGTGCCAGCAGCTTGGCGCTAGCGGGAGGGGCCACCGGGGAGCTGTTTTTT. Translation: CASSLALAGGATGELFF. Together with reference TRBV11-1 and TRBJ2-2, the CDR3 gives the full variable domain: EAEVAQSPRYKITEKSQAVAFWCDPISGHATLYWYRQILGQGPELLVQFQDESVVDDSQLPKDRFSAERLKGVDSTLKIQPAELGDSAMYLCASSLALAGGATGELFFGEGSRLTVL.

The rearrangement links TRBV10-3 to TRBJ1-5, with D perhaps matching TRBD1 (5 bases). The CDR3 has 13 residues. CDR1 and CDR2 from the germline V gene are ENHRY and SYGVKD. The CDR3 protein is CASGRRRDQPQHF. The CDR3 region has the DNA TGTGCTAGTGGGAGGCGCAGGGATCAGCCCCAGCATTTT.

CDR3 sequence reads: CAAGGASYGYTF. CDR3 DNA sequence: TGCGCAGCGGGAGGGGCCTCATATGGCTACACCTTC. J is TRBJ1-2 and V is TRBV20-1; TRBD1 might be the D (5 bases). The CDR3 extends over 12 amino acids. CDR1 and CDR2 from the germline V gene are DFQATT and SNEGSKA (reference sequence).

The genes are TRBV19 and TRBJ2-5; 8 bases are a match to TRBD1. This CDR3 region has 17 residues. Germline trimming cut 5 bases from V and 4 bases from J; bases unmatched to any gene: 15. Looked up from germline, CDR1 is LNHDA and CDR2 is SQIVND (reference sequence). The CDR3 sequence: CASSRPGQGSQGETQYF. CDR3 sequence (DNA): TGTGCCAGTAGTCGTCCCGGACAGGGCTCCCAGGGAGAGACCCAGTACTTC.